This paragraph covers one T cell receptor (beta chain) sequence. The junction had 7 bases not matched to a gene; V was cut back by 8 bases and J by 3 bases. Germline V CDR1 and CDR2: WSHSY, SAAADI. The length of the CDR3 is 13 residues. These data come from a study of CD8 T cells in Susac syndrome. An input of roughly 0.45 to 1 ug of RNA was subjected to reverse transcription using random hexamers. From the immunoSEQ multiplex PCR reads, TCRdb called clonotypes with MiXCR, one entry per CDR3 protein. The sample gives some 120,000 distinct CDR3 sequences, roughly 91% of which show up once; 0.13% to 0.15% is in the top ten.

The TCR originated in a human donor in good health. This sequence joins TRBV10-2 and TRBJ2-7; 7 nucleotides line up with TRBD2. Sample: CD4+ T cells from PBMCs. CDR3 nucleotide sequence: TGCGCCAGCTCCGAGCGGGGTTTCTACGAGCAGTACTTC. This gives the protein CASSERGFYEQYF.